The 21 T cell receptor beta chains in this list originate from one sample, sequenced in a study of blood T cell repertoires in COVID-19. Clones were read by immunoSEQ multiplex PCR, and TCRdb kept only the in-frame ones, dropping some. The data show some 200,000 clones, about 91% seen once. Input material: peripheral blood. The receptors shown here come from a woman aged 40-49 years with acute or convalescent COVID-19.

The chain combines TRBV6-5 with TRBJ1-1; tentatively, D is TRBD1 (6 bases). Germline V lookup: CDR1 MNHEY, CDR2 SVGAGI. This CDR3 spans 12 amino acids. V was cut by 6 bases and J by 8 bases, with 13 bases left in between. The CDR3 DNA follows: TGTGCCAGCAGGAGGGACACTTCCGAAGCTTTCTTT. Residues: CASRRDTSEAFF.

The rearrangement uses TRBV6-1 and TRBJ1-1; 9 bases line up with TRBD1. CDR3 size: 14 residues. V was clipped by 1 base and J by 7 bases; unmatched bases: 4. The germline V gene encodes CDR1 MNHNS and CDR2 SASEGT. The CDR3 loop reads CASSEVGQGREAFF. CDR3 sequence (DNA): TGTGCCAGCAGTGAAGTAGGACAGGGGCGTGAAGCTTTCTTT.

The chain links TRBV11-2 to TRBJ1-2; the D gene is possibly TRBD1 (6 bases). The germline V and J ends were trimmed by 1 base and 3 bases, with 15 bases remaining between them. CDR3 length equals 16 residues. Germline V gene sequence: CDR1 SGHAT, CDR2 FQNNGV. The chain's CDR3 is CASSLVRGGHDYGYTF. As DNA, the CDR3 is TGTGCCAGCAGCTTAGTGAGGGGGGGGCATGACTATGGCTACACCTTC.

V is TRBV29-1 and J is TRBJ1-1, with D uncertain. V lost 4 bases to trimming and J lost 6 bases, with 9 bases between them. Germline values: CDR1 SQVTM, CDR2 ANQGSEA. The CDR3 is 11 amino acids. Here the CDR3 reads CSVVRVSEAFF. CDR3 sequence (DNA): TGCAGCGTTGTTCGGGTGTCTGAAGCTTTCTTT. Combining the CDR3 with reference TRBV29-1 and TRBJ1-1 gives the whole variable domain SAVISQKPSRDICQRGTSLTIQCQVDSQVTMMFWYRQQPGQSLTLIATANQGSEATYESGFVIDKFPISRPNLTFSTLTVSNMSPEDSSIYLCSVVRVSEAFFGQGTRLTVV.

The V gene is TRBV6-4, the J gene TRBJ1-5; 7 bases are a match to TRBD1. Germline CDR1 and CDR2: MRHNA and SNTAGT. J gave up 4 bases and V 6 bases, and 6 bases lay outside the gene matches. This CDR3 region has 14 residues. In nucleotides, the CDR3 is TGTGCCAGCAGGCCGACAGGGACAAATCAGCCCCAGCATTTT. Protein product: CASRPTGTNQPQHF.

Notes on this clone: Without the conserved terminal phenylalanine or tryptophan, this CDR3 likely stems from a read error. The DNA is left out, because the CDR3 cannot be placed on it with certainty; the CDR3 is given as TCRdb lists it. V gene TRBV4-2 combines with J gene TRBJ1-1. With termini counted, the CDR3 has 12 amino acids. Germline V gene sequence: CDR1 LGHNA, CDR2 YNFKEQ. CDR3 amino acids: CASSQGSGHLVP.

This clone was recorded only once. This chain links TRBV27 with TRBJ1-1; D remains unclear. CDR3 size: 15 residues. The V and J ends lost 0 bases and 7 bases respectively, with 15 bases between them. Per germline, CDR1 MNHEY and CDR2 SMNVEV (reference sequence). This CDR3 is CASSLSRVGGLEAFF. The CDR3 nucleotides are TGTGCCAGCAGTTTATCGAGGGTAGGAGGGCTTGAAGCTTTCTTT.

This clone was observed a handful of times. The chain employs TRBV5-1 and TRBJ2-1; 14 bases agree with TRBD2. V was clipped by 4 bases and J by 2 bases; unmatched bases: 2. The CDR3 loop spans 16 amino acids. Per germline, CDR1 SGHRS and CDR2 YFSETQ. The CDR3 bases are TGCGCCAGCAGCCCGGGACTAGCGGGGGCCTACAATGAGCAGTTCTTC. Its protein is CASSPGLAGAYNEQFF.

The chain links TRBV4-1 to TRBJ1-6; D gene uncertain. V lost 3 bases and J lost 7, with 22 bases in between. CDR1 MGHRA and CDR2 YSYEKL come from the germline V gene. This CDR3 has 18 residues. CDR3 DNA: TGCGCCAGCAGCCAGGTAGGCCTGCTAAGCGGCGGGAATTCACCCCTCCACTTT. This translates into CASSQVGLLSGGNSPLHF.

V and J are TRBV4-1 and TRBJ2-3; no clear D gene. CDR3 length equals 14 residues. Per germline, CDR1 MGHRA and CDR2 YSYEKL. Trimming shortened V by 1 base and J by 1 base, and 6 bases separated the two germline ends. CDR3: CASSQVQGTDTQYF. The CDR3, as DNA: TGCGCCAGCAGCCAAGTTCAGGGCACAGATACGCAGTATTTT.

This clone was seen only a few times. The chain carries TRBV4-2 and TRBJ2-3; 9 bases line up with TRBD2. The trim removed 5 bases at V and 2 bases at J, leaving 5 bases unmatched. Germline V gene lookup returns CDR1 LGHNA and CDR2 YNFKEQ. CDR3 length equals 15 residues. The CDR3 DNA follows: TGTGCCAGCAGCGAGCGGGGGGAGCTCACAGATACGCAGTATTTT. Its translation: CASSERGELTDTQYF.

The gene calls are TRBV6-1 and TRBJ1-6; possible D gene TRBD1, 6 bases. Germline CDR1 is MNHNS and CDR2 is SASEGT. The CDR3 has 14 amino acids. Trimming cost V 2 bases and J 9 bases, with 11 bases left between them. In DNA form, the CDR3 reads TGTGCCAGCAGTGAAAAAACAGGGACTTCACCCCTCCACTTT. Residues: CASSEKTGTSPLHF.

The chain carries TRBV15 and TRBJ1-1, with no clear D. The germline V and J ends were trimmed by 0 bases and 1 base, with 9 bases remaining between them. CDR1 is LNHNV and CDR2 is YYDKDF in the germline V gene (reference sequence). The CDR3 has 15 residues. CDR3 nucleotide sequence: TGTGCCACCAGCAGAGATATGGCGGGGAACACTGAAGCTTTCTTT. Encoded protein: CATSRDMAGNTEAFF.

The chain recombines TRBV5-8 with TRBJ2-2; a weak D match, TRBD1 (6 bases). Germline V lookup: CDR1 SGHTS, CDR2 YDEGEE. Trimming removed 4 bases at V and 0 bases at J, with 16 bases between. CDR3 length: 17 residues. CDR3 in DNA: TGTGCCAGCAGCCACCCGGACAGACTGTCGAACACCGGGGAGCTGTTTTTT. Its protein is CASSHPDRLSNTGELFF.

This clone was observed a few times. The chain recombines TRBV7-8 with TRBJ2-7, with D possibly matching TRBD1 (5 bases). Germline CDR1 SGHVS, CDR2 FQNEAQ. The CDR3 length is 13 residues. Deletions cut 2 bases from V and 2 bases from J, with 7 bases between. CDR3 in DNA: TGTGCCAGCAGCTTAACAGGTACCTACGAGCAGTACGTC. As protein: CASSLTGTYEQYV.

In its sample, this clone was seen once. The chain couples TRBV6-5 to TRBJ1-4, with D possibly TRBD1 on 5 matching bases. This CDR3 comprises 14 residues. Germline CDR1 reads MNHEY; CDR2 reads SVGAGI. V gave up 7 bases and J gave up 2 bases, with 11 bases separating them. In DNA, the CDR3 is TGTGCCAGCACGCCGAGACAGACTAATGAAAAACTGTTTTTT. Amino acids: CASTPRQTNEKLFF.

CDR3 nucleotides: TGCGCCAGCAGTGTGGGGGGAGATCAGCCCCAGCATTTT. Its protein product is CASSVGGDQPQHF. This rearrangement joins TRBV10-2 to TRBJ1-5; tentatively, D is TRBD1 (5 bases). Germline-derived CDR1 and CDR2 are WSHSY and SAAADI. Trimming took off 4 bases at V and 5 bases at J, with 9 bases between the two ends. This CDR3 has 13 amino acids.

V usage is TRBV27 and J usage is TRBJ1-5; D uncertain. Per the germline V gene, CDR1 is MNHEY and CDR2 is SMNVEV (reference sequence). There are 15 residues in the CDR3. V gave up 1 base and J gave up 6 bases, with 13 bases separating them. This CDR3 is CASSLYSYPSQPQHF. CDR3 sequence (DNA): TGTGCCAGCAGTTTATACAGCTACCCGAGTCAGCCCCAGCATTTT.

The chain employs TRBV5-1 and TRBJ1-5; 8 nucleotides agree with TRBD1. CDR3 length: 17 residues. The V and J ends lost 4 bases and 0 bases, in that order; junction bases with no gene match: 9. Germline V gene sequence: CDR1 SGHRS, CDR2 YFSETQ. Written as DNA, the CDR3 is TGCGCCAGCAGCGAGGGGACAGGACAATATAGCAATCAGCCCCAGCATTTT. Its protein is CASSEGTGQYSNQPQHF.

V gene TRBV7-8 combines with J gene TRBJ2-5, with 8 positions matching TRBD1. The CDR3 sequence is 16 residues long. V was pared by 1 base and J by 2 bases, with 6 bases of the junction left unmatched. The germline V gene has CDR1 SGHVS and CDR2 FQNEAQ. The CDR3 sequence: CASSLVQGAGQETQYF. CDR3 coding DNA: TGTGCCAGCAGCTTAGTTCAGGGGGCAGGGCAAGAGACCCAGTACTTC.

This clone occurred once. This sequence joins TRBV12-5 and TRBJ2-3; perhaps TRBD1 as D (5 bases). Germline V gene data show CDR1 as LGHNT and CDR2 as FRNRAP. With 2 bases removed from V and 11 bases from J, the gap between germline ends came to 17 bases. The CDR3 contains 14 residues. CDR3 amino acids: CASGLSQPPQEQYF. CDR3 sequence (DNA): TGTGCTAGTGGTTTGTCCCAACCTCCACAGGAGCAGTATTTT. The full variable domain, its missing parts supplied by reference TRBV12-5 and TRBJ2-3, is DARVTQTPRHKVTEMGQEVTMRCQPILGHNTVFWYRQTMMQGLELLAYFRNRAPLDDSGMPKDRFSAEMPDATLATLKIQPSEPRDSAVYFCASGLSQPPQEQYFGPGTRLTVL.